What follows are 7 T cell receptor beta chains derived from one specimen sequenced in a study of T-cell reconstitution after alpha-beta-depleted transplantation in children. TCRbeta library construction was performed incorporating unique molecular identifiers. TCRdb processed the PCR reads anew with MiXCR; each CDR3 protein has one entry. The data contain 610,000 or so distinct CDR3 sequences, roughly 30% of them seen just once; the ten biggest clones take up approximately 33%. The specimen was PBMCs, collected before TCRalphabeta/CD19-depleted stem cell transplant. The receptors were sampled from a boy in the first two years of life with Wiskott-Aldrich syndrome, due to receive a stem cell transplant.

This chain joins TRBV5-1 and TRBJ2-1, with TRBD2 identical over 7 bases. V lost 3 bases and J lost 6; bases outside the gene matches: 3. CDR3 length: 13 residues. Germline assignment: CDR1 SGHRS and CDR2 YFSETQ. CDR3: CASSWGGINEQFF. The CDR3 nucleotides read TGCGCCAGCAGCTGGGGGGGTATCAATGAGCAGTTCTTC.

The chain uses TRBV10-3 and TRBJ2-1, with 7 bases matching TRBD1. Trimming cost V 5 bases and J 7 bases; bases outside gene matches: 2. This CDR3 region has 12 residues. Germline CDR1 reads ENHRY; CDR2 reads SYGVKD. DNA of the CDR3: TGTGCCATCAGTTTACAGGGGAATGAGCAGTTCTTC. This codes for CAISLQGNEQFF.

The chain joins TRBV12-3 or TRBV12-4 to TRBJ2-1; D may be TRBD2 (6 bases). The CDR3 sequence is 15 residues long. The germline V and J ends were trimmed by 8 bases and 4 bases, with 18 bases remaining between them. The DNA for the CDR3 is TGTGCCAGCTCCCGGGAGACGGGGTCATACAATGAGCAGTTCTTC. This encodes CASSRETGSYNEQFF.

The CDR3 spells CSARRDTFYEQYF. DNA of the CDR3: TGCAGTGCTCGCCGGGACACCTTCTACGAGCAGTACTTC. The genes are TRBV20-1 and TRBJ2-7, with TRBD1 as a possible D gene (6 bases). Trimming took off 5 bases at V and 3 bases at J, with 14 bases between the two ends. The V gene's germline CDR1 is DFQATT and CDR2 SNEGSKA (reference sequence). The CDR3 is 13 amino acids.

This rearrangement joins TRBV7-9 to TRBJ2-7; D call uncertain. This CDR3 contains 13 residues. Germline CDR1 and CDR2: SEHNR and FQNEAQ (reference sequence). Trimming left V 1 base short and J 7 bases short, with 11 bases between. CDR3 sequence: CASSLEGSAEQYF. The CDR3 nucleotides are TGTGCCAGCAGCTTAGAGGGATCCGCGGAGCAGTACTTC.

The chain links TRBV20-1 to TRBJ1-5, with D perhaps TRBD1 (6 bases). The CDR3 has 17 residues. Germline CDR1 and CDR2: DFQATT and SNEGSKA (reference sequence). The V end lost 0 bases, the J end lost 0 bases, and 15 bases lay between the germline ends. Written as DNA, the CDR3 is TGCAGTGCTAGAGATGCGCAGGGGATTAATAGCAATCAGCCCCAGCATTTT. Amino acid sequence: CSARDAQGINSNQPQHF.

The V and J genes are TRBV6-1 and TRBJ2-7; 7 positions match TRBD2. CDR3 length: 13 amino acids. The germline CDR1 and CDR2 sequences are MNHNS and SASEGT. With V trimmed by 6 bases and J by 3 bases, 5 bases remained unmatched. The CDR3 sequence: CASSQRDLYEQYF. CDR3 DNA sequence: TGTGCCAGCAGCCAGCGGGACCTCTACGAGCAGTACTTC.